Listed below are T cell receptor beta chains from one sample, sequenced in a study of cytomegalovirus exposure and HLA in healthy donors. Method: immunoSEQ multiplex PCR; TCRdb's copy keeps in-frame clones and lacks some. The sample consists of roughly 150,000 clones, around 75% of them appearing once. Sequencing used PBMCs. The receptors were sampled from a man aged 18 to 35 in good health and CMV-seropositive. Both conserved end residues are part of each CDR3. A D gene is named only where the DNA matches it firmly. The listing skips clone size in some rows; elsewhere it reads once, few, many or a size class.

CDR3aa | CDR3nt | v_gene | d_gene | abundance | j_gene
CSALHQAQYF | TGCAGTGCCCTCCACCAGGCCCAGTACTTC | TRBV20-1 | . | . | TRBJ2-5
CASSHGQARGTQYF | TGTGCCAGCAGCCACGGACAGGCCCGGGGTACGCAGTATTTT | TRBV7-3 | TRBD1 | . | TRBJ2-3
CASSSWGGEQYF | TGTGCCAGCAGTTCCTGGGGGGGAGAGCAGTACTTC | TRBV6-6 | TRBD2 | . | TRBJ2-7
CAMGQPNTEAFF | TGTGCCATGGGACAGCCAAACACTGAAGCTTTCTTT | TRBV2 | TRBD1 | . | TRBJ1-1
CSSSLLSYEQYF | TGTTCCAGCAGCTTACTGTCCTACGAGCAGTACTTC | TRBV7-9 | . | . | TRBJ2-7
CASSYSKKEGGNEQYF | TGTGCCAGCAGTTACTCGAAAAAGGAGGGAGGTAACGAGCAGTACTTC | TRBV6-5 | . | once | TRBJ2-7
CASSVFGQEDEKLFF | TGTGCCAGCAGCGTATTTGGGCAGGAGGATGAAAAACTGTTTTTT | TRBV9 | . | once | TRBJ1-4
CASSQRGGASYEQYF | TGTGCCAGCTCCCAACGGGGGGGCGCGAGCTACGAGCAGTACTTC | TRBV5-6 | TRBD2 | few | TRBJ2-7
CATHPRGLDEKLFF | TGTGCCACGCACCCAAGGGGATTGGATGAAAAACTGTTTTTT | TRBV19 | . | . | TRBJ1-4
CASSLKGRASGELFF | TGTGCCAGCAGCCTAAAGGGGAGGGCCTCCGGGGAGCTGTTTTTT | TRBV7-2 | TRBD2 | once | TRBJ2-2
CASRLTSNYGYTF | TGTGCCAGCAGGTTGACTTCCAACTATGGCTACACCTTC | TRBV6-1 | . | . | TRBJ1-2
CASSWRGGVQHF | TGTGCCAGCAGTTGGAGAGGGGGTGTCCAGCATTTT | TRBV7-2 | . | . | TRBJ1-5